This record looks at one T cell receptor (beta chain) sequence and its context. The V segment lost 3 bases and the J segment 7 bases; nucleotides outside the gene matches: 11. Germline V gene sequence: CDR1 LGHDT, CDR2 YNNKEL (reference sequence). This CDR3 has 17 residues. The sample is drawn from a study of blood T cell repertoires in COVID-19. In the original workflow: Reference gene primer amplification yielded estimated nucleated cell counts. Clones were read by immunoSEQ multiplex PCR, and TCRdb kept only the in-frame ones, dropping some. Clonal size and the V and J genes are those of that table, whereas D and trimming came from the DNA. The sample has under 90,000 clones, around 88% seen once.

Sequencing was performed on peripheral blood. The TCR was taken from a man aged 55 to 70 with acute or convalescent COVID-19. The gene calls are TRBV3-1 (or the pseudogene TRBV3-2) and TRBJ2-5; 13 bases align to TRBD2. The CDR3 region is CASSQRLAGGRVGTQYF. Written as DNA, the CDR3 is TGTGCCAGCAGCCAGAGACTAGCGGGGGGCCGAGTCGGGACCCAGTACTTC.